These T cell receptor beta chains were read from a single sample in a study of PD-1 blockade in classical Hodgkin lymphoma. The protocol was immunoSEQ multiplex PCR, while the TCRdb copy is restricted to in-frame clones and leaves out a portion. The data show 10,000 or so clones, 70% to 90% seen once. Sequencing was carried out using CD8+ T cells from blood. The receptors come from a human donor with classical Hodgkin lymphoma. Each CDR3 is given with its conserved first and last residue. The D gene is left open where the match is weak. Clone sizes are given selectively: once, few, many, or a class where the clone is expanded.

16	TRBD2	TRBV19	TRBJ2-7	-	CASSIGLAGALYEQYF	TGTGCCAGTAGTATTGGACTAGCGGGGGCCCTCTACGAGCAGTACTTC
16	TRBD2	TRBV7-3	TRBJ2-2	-	CASSRSLAGGSGELFF	TGTGCCAGCAGCCGATCTCTAGCGGGGGGATCCGGGGAGCTGTTTTTT
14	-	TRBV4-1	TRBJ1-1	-	CASSQVLVNTEAFF	TGCGCCAGCAGCCAAGTGTTGGTGAACACTGAAGCTTTCTTT
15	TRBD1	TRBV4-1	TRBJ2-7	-	CASSQEGQSLYEQYF	TGCGCCAGCAGCCAAGAGGGACAGAGTCTATACGAGCAGTACTTC
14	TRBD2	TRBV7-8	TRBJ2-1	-	CASSPGGANNEQFF	TGTGCCAGCAGTCCCGGGGGGGCCAACAATGAGCAGTTCTTC
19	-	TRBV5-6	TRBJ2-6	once	CASSDLERTFLSGANVLTF	TGTGCCAGCAGCGACCTAGAGCGGACTTTTCTCTCTGGGGCCAACGTCCTGACTTTC
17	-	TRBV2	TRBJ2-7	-	CASRQTASPAFFYEQYF	TGTGCCAGCAGGCAGACTGCTTCCCCCGCGTTCTTCTACGAGCAGTACTTC
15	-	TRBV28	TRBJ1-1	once	CASKILFAGPLGAFF	TGTGCCAGCAAAATTTTATTTGCGGGGCCCCTAGGAGCTTTCTTT
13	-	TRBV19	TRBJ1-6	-	CASNFRGHSPLHF	TGTGCCAGTAATTTCAGGGGCCATTCACCCCTCCACTTT
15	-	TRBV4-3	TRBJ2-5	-	CASSPFRGAQETQYF	TGCGCCAGCAGCCCCTTCCGGGGGGCCCAAGAGACCCAGTACTTC
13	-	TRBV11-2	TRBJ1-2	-	CASSLGAVYGYTF	TGTGCCAGCAGCTTAGGGGCAGTCTATGGCTACACCTTC
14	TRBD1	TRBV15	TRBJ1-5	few	CATSNRGQDQPQHF	TGTGCCACCAGCAACAGGGGGCAGGATCAGCCCCAGCATTTT
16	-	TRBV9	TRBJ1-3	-	CASSVVAASSGNTIYF	TGTGCCAGCAGCGTAGTTGCAGCGAGCTCTGGAAACACCATATATTTT
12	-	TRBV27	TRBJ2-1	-	CASSSQLWEQFF	TGTGCCAGCAGTTCCCAACTGTGGGAGCAGTTCTTC
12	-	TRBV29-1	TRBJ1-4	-	CSVGDLFEKLFF	TGCAGCGTCGGGGACCTTTTTGAAAAACTGTTTTTT
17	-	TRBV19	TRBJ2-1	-	CASSIVAGGPRYNEQFF	TGTGCCAGTAGTATCGTCGCTGGGGGGCCGAGGTACAATGAGCAGTTCTTC
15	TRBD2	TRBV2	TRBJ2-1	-	CASARGGSTYNEQFF	TGTGCCAGTGCACGCGGGGGGAGCACGTACAATGAGCAGTTCTTC
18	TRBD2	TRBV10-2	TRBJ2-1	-	CASSGGTSGGAIYNEQFF	TGCGCCAGCAGTGGGGGGACTAGCGGGGGGGCTATCTACAATGAGCAGTTCTTC
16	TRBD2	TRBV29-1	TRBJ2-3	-	CSAGGTSGGRTDTQYF	TGCAGCGCCGGGGGGACTAGCGGGGGTCGCACAGATACGCAGTATTTT
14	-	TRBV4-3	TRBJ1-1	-	CASSQYEGVTEAFF	TGCGCCAGCAGCCAATATGAGGGAGTGACTGAAGCTTTCTTT
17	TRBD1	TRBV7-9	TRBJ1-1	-	CASSVGGGTGYIAEAFF	TGTGCCAGCAGCGTAGGTGGGGGGACAGGGTATATTGCTGAAGCTTTCTTT
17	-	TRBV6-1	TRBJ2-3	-	CASSGGTYNSLTDTQYF	TGTGCCAGCAGTGGAGGGACTTACAATTCGCTCACAGATACGCAGTATTTT
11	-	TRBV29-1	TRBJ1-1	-	CSVALNTEAFF	TGCAGCGTTGCCCTGAACACTGAAGCTTTCTTT
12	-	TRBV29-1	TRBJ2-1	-	CSVGTPPNEQFF	TGCAGCGTTGGAACACCCCCCAATGAGCAGTTCTTC
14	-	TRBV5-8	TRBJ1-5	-	CASSLRGRNQPQHF	TGTGCCAGCAGCTTGCGGGGGCGCAATCAGCCCCAGCATTTT
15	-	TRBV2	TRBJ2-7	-	CASRQLGPAPYEQYF	TGTGCCAGCAGACAACTGGGGCCAGCTCCCTACGAGCAGTACTTC
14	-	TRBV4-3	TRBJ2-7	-	CASSQDGGSYEQYF	TGCGCCAGCAGCCAAGATGGGGGGTCCTACGAGCAGTACTTC
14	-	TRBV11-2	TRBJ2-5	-	CASSLWAGQETQYF	TGTGCCAGCAGCTTATGGGCGGGCCAAGAGACCCAGTACTTC
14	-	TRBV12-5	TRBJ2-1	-	CASGTAGPQGEQFF	TGTGCTAGTGGTACCGCAGGACCTCAAGGTGAGCAGTTCTTC
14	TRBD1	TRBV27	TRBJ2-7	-	CASSSGTGGGEQYF	TGTGCCAGCAGCTCCGGGACAGGGGGCGGCGAGCAGTACTTC
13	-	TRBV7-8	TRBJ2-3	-	CASSLVSTDTQYF	TGTGCCAGCAGCCTAGTTAGCACAGATACGCAGTATTTT
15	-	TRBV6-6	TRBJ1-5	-	CASSYSNYRDQPQHF	TGTGCCAGCAGTTACTCGAATTATCGGGATCAGCCCCAGCATTTT
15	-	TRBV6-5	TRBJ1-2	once	CASSYSEDTNYGYTF	TGTGCCAGCAGTTACTCGGAGGATACTAACTATGGCTACACCTTC
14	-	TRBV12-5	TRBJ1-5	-	CASGPGVGNQPQHF	TGTGCTAGTGGCCCAGGGGTTGGCAATCAGCCCCAGCATTTT
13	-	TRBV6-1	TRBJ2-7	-	CASSIGPWGEQYF	TGTGCCAGCAGTATTGGACCGTGGGGCGAGCAGTACTTC
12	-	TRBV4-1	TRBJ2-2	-	CASSQVPGELFF	TGCGCCAGCAGCCAAGTTCCCGGGGAGCTGTTTTTT